Listed below are T cell receptor beta chains from one sample, sequenced in a study of metastatic and nonmetastatic thyroid tumors. TCRdb re-called the PCR reads with MiXCR. The sample has roughly 20,000 clones, 30% to 40% seen once; the top ten hold over 15%. The sample taken for sequencing was tumor tissue. These receptors originate from a female donor with papillary thyroid cancer or a benign thyroid nodule (not recorded which). Some clones in this sample may be carry-over from other donors' samples. CDR3s include the opening cysteine and the closing phenylalanine or tryptophan. The D gene is left open where the match is weak. Rows give clone size only sometimes, using once, few, many, or a class for an expanded clone.

-	TRBD1	TRBV30	TRBJ2-5	TGTGCCTGGAGTCCATCAGGGGGCGGCCTTTTCCAAGAGACCCCCCACTTC	CAWSPSGGGLFQETPHF
medium-sized	TRBD2	TRBV19	TRBJ2-7	TGTGCCAGTACCTCACCGACTAGCGGTCACTACGAGCAGTACTTC	CASTSPTSGHYEQYF
-	TRBD1	TRBV18	TRBJ1-5	TGTGCCAGCTCCCCGGACAGGGCCCTTAGTCAGCCCCAGCATTTT	CASSPDRALSQPQHF
-	-	TRBV19	TRBJ1-3	TGTGCCAGTAGTATAGAAGGGACTGTCTCTGGAAACACCATATATTTT	CASSIEGTVSGNTIYF
-	TRBD1	TRBV3-1	TRBJ1-1	TGTGCCAGCAGCAACCAGGGGGGCAGCACTGAATCTTTCTTT	CASSNQGGSTESFF
few	-	TRBV6-1	TRBJ2-7	TGTGCCAGCAGTGAAGCAACACCCTACGAGCAGTACTTC	CASSEATPYEQYF
few	-	TRBV27	TRBJ2-7	TGTGCCAGCAGGCCGGACGGTCGGTCCTACGAGCAGTACTTC	CASRPDGRSYEQYF
-	TRBD1	TRBV19	TRBJ1-2	TGTGCCAGTAGTACCCTACAGGGGACCTATGGCTACACCTTC	CASSTLQGTYGYTF
-	TRBD1	TRBV30	TRBJ1-6	TGTGCCTGGTCACCGGGACAGGGGGATTCACCCCTCCACTTT	CAWSPGQGDSPLHF
-	-	TRBV4-1	TRBJ1-1	TGCGCCAGCAGCCAAGGGTCTGGATATACTGAAGCTTTCTTT	CASSQGSGYTEAFF
-	-	TRBV20-1	TRBJ2-5	TGCAGTGCCACGGAAAGGGGAGAGACCCAGTACTTT	CSATERGETQYF